The clone carrying this T cell receptor (beta chain) has a count of ten or more. Its target is unknown. Breast cancer patients provided tissue from their axillary draining lymph nodes. CDR3 length: 15 residues. Germline assignment: CDR1 SGHRS and CDR2 YFSETQ. V lost 4 bases and J 2 bases, leaving 15 bases between the germline ends. The data stem from a study of breast tumors, draining lymph nodes, adjacent tissues. General study results and limits: Tumor T cell lymph node origin was a supported hypothesis, not proven. Tumor and nontumor repertoires were significantly more similar in luminal-like than in basal-like breast cancer. Findings are consistent with lymph node origin and intratumoral expansion of most tumor T cells.

Using its own MiXCR run on the multiplex PCR reads, TCRdb lists one record per CDR3 protein. The data hold about 110,000 distinct CDR3 sequences, with less than 40% observed a single time. The origin of this receptor is a female donor with breast cancer. Some clones in this sample may be carry-over from other donors' samples. The chain combines TRBV5-1 with TRBJ2-5; maybe TRBD2 (5 bases). Sequenced: axillary lymph node tissue. In nucleotides, the CDR3 is TGCGCCAGCAGCCCTCGACAAGGGAGTCAAGAGACCCAGTACTTC. This gives the protein CASSPRQGSQETQYF.